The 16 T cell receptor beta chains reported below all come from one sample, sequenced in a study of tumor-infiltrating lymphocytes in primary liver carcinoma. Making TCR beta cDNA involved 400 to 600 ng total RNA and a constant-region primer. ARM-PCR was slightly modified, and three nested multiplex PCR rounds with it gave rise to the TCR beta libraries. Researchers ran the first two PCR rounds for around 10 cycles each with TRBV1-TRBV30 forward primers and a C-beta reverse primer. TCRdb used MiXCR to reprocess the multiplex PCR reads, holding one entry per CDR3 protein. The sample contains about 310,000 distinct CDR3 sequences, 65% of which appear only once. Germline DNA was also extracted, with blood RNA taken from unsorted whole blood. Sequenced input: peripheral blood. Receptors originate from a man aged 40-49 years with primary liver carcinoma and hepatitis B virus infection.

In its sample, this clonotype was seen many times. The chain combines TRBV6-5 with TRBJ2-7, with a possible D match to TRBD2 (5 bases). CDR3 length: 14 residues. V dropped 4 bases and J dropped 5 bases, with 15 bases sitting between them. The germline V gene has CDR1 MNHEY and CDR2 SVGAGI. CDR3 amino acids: CASSSTSPVDEQYF. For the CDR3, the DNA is TGTGCCAGCAGTTCTACTAGTCCGGTAGACGAGCAGTACTTC.

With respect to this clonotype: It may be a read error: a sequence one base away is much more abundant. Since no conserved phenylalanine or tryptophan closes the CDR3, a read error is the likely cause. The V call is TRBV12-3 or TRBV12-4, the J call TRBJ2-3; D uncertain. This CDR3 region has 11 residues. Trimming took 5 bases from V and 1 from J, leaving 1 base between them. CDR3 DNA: TGTGCCAGCAGTCGCACAGATACGCAGTATTCT. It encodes CASSRTDTQYS.

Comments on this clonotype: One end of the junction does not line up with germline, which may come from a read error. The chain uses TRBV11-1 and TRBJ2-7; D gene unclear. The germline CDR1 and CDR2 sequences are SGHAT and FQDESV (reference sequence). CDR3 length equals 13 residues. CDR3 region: CACSPTVDYEQYF. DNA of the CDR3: TGTGCCTGCAGCCCCACGGTCGATTACGAGCAGTACTTC.

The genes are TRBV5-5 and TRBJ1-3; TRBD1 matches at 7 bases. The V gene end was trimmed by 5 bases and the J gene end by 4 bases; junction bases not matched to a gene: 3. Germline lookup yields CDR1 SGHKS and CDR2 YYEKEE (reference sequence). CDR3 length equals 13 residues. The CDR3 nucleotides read TGTGCCAGCAGAGCGACAGGGGGAAACACCATATATTTT. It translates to CASRATGGNTIYF.

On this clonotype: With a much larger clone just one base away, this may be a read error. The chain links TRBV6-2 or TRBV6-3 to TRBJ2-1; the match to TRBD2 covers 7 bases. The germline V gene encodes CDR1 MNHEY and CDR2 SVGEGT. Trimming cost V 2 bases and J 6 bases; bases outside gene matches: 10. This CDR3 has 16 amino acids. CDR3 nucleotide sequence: TGTGCCAGCAGTTACCCGGGACTAACGGGATCCAATGAGCAGTTCTTC. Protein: CASSYPGLTGSNEQFF.

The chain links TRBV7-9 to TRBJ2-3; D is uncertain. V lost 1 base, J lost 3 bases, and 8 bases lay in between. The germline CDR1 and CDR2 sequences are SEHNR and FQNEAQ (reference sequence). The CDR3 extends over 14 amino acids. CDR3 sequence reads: CASSLVGGTDTQYF. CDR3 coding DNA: TGTGCCAGCAGCTTAGTGGGCGGAACAGATACGCAGTATTTT.

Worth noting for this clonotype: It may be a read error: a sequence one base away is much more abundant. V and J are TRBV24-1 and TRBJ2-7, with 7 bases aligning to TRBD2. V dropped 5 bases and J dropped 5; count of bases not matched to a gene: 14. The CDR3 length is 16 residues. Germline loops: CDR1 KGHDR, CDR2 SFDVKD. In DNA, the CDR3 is TGTGCCACCAGTGTTCCCACCGGGGAGGGGCGCAACGAGCAGTACTTC. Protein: CATSVPTGEGRNEQYF.

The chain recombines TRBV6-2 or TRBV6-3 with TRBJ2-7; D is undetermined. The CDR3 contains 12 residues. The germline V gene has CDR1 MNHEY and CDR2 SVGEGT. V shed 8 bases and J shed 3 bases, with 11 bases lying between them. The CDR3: CASPDWVYEQYF. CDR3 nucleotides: TGTGCCAGCCCCGACTGGGTCTACGAGCAGTACTTC.

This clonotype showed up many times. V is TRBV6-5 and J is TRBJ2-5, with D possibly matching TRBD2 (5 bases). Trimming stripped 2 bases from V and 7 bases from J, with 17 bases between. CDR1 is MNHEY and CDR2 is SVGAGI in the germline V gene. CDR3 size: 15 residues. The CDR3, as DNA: TGTGCCAGCAGTTACCAAGGACCGCTCGGGGTGACCCAGTACTTC. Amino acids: CASSYQGPLGVTQYF.

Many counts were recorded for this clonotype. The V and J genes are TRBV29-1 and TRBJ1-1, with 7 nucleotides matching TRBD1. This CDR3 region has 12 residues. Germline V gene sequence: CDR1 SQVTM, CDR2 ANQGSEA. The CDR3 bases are TGCAGTGGTAGACAGGGATTCACTGAAGCTTTCTTT. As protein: CSGRQGFTEAFF. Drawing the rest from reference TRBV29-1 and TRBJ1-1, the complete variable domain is SAVISQKPSRDICQRGTSLTIQCQVDSQVTMMFWYRQQPGQSLTLIATANQGSEATYESGFVIDKFPISRPNLTFSTLTVSNMSPEDSSIYLCSGRQGFTEAFFGQGTRLTVV.

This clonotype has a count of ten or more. The CDR3 loop reads CASSQVRGYSYEQYF. CDR3 nucleotide sequence: TGCGCCAGCAGCCAAGTGCGGGGCTACTCCTACGAGCAGTACTTC. V gene TRBV4-1 combines with J gene TRBJ2-7; D may be TRBD2 (6 bases). The CDR3 totals 15 residues. V was cut by 1 base and J by 0 bases, with 10 bases left in between. In germline, CDR1 is MGHRA, CDR2 YSYEKL.

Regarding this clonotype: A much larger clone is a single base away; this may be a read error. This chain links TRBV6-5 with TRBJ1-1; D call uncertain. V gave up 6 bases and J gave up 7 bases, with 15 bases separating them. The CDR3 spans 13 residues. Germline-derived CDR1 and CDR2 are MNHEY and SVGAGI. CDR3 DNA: TGTGCCAGCAGATACGTGGGATACGGTGAAGCTTTCTTT. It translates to CASRYVGYGEAFF.

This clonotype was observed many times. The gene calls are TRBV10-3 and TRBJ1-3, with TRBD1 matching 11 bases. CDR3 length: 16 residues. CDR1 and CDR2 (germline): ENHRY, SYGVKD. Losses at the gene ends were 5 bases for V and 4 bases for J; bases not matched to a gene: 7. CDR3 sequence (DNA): TGTGCCATCAGTAGAGGACAGGGGGCGAGCGGAAACACCATATATTTT. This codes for CAISRGQGASGNTIYF.

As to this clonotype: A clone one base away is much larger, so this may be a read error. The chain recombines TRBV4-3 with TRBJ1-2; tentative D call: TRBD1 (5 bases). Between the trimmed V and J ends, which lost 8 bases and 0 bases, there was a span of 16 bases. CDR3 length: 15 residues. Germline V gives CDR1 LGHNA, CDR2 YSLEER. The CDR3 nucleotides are TGCGCCAGCTGCCCTTATACAGGTTCTAACTATGGCTACACCTTC. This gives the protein CASCPYTGSNYGYTF.

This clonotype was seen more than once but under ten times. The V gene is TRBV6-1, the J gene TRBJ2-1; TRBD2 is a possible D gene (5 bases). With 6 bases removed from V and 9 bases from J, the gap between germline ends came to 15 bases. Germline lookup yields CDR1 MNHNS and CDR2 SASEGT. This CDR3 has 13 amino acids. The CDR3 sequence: CASSPPGWGEQFF. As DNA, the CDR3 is TGTGCCAGCAGCCCCCCGGGATGGGGTGAGCAGTTCTTC.

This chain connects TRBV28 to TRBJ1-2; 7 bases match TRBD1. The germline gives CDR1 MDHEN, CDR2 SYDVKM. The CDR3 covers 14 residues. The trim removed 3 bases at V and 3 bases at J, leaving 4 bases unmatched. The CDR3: CASSLAGGYYGYTF. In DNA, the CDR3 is TGTGCCAGCAGTTTGGCAGGGGGGTACTATGGCTACACCTTC.